The 3 T cell receptor beta chains presented below share a single source sample, sequenced in a study of shared clonotypes between healthy human individuals. Libraries were prepared by immunoSEQ multiplex PCR; TCRdb keeps only in-frame clonotypes and omits some of them. The table lists 2.5 million or so clones, around 94% of them singletons. The sequencing input was naive CD4+ T cells sorted from blood. Subset defined: CD45RA+ positively selected. Receptors were obtained from a man younger than 35 in good health.

The chain uses TRBV9 and TRBJ2-2, with TRBD2 matching 9 bases. The CDR3 runs to 18 residues. Germline CDR1 and CDR2: SGDLS and YYNGEE. V dropped 0 bases and J dropped 0; count of bases not matched to a gene: 6. In DNA, the CDR3 is TGTGCCAGCAGCGTAGTCGGTAGCGGGAGAGCGAACACCGGGGAGCTGTTTTTT. It translates to CASSVVGSGRANTGELFF.

V usage is TRBV5-4 and J usage is TRBJ2-3; weak D call: TRBD2 (6 bases). Germline V gene data show CDR1 as SGHNT and CDR2 as YYREEE (reference sequence). This CDR3 spans 17 amino acids. Trimming removed 4 bases at V and 0 bases at J, with 18 bases between. Here the CDR3 DNA reads TGTGCCAGCAGCCCTAGAGGAGCGGGCGCTAGCACAGATACGCAGTATTTT. It translates to CASSPRGAGASTDTQYF.

The chain links TRBV10-3 to TRBJ2-7; 7 nucleotides agree with TRBD1. The CDR3 extends over 13 amino acids. J gave up 2 bases and V 5 bases, and 3 bases lay outside the gene matches. Germline V CDR1 and CDR2: ENHRY, SYGVKD. The CDR3 sequence is CAISWGQPYEQYF. The CDR3 region has the DNA TGTGCCATCAGTTGGGGACAGCCCTACGAGCAGTACTTC.